This T cell receptor beta chain was profiled in a study of T cells in Graves' hyperthyroidism and ophthalmopathy. Study conclusions and caveats: A median about 6.5 months before onset, the model predicted ophthalmopathy. Within blood appeared most thyroid clonotypes that had expanded above 0.001.

Hyperthyroidism, newly diagnosed and lasting under 2 months, affected patients aged 18 to 65. 9 to 10 ml fresh peripheral blood yielded the PBMCs. Germline V gene sequence: CDR1 LNHDA, CDR2 SQIVND (reference sequence). The CDR3 has 15 residues. Germline trimming cut 5 bases from V and 1 base from J; bases unmatched to any gene: 6. This clonotype occurred a few times. The antigen is not known. Amplified TCR beta CDR3 regions came from RNA transcripts. The primer set for the first-round RT-PCR of the TCR CDR3 was HTBI. TCRdb used MiXCR to reprocess the multiplex PCR reads, holding one entry per CDR3 protein. Of approximately 870,000 distinct CDR3 sequences listed, 35% to 45% are singletons.

This chain connects TRBV19 to TRBJ1-1, with 8 bases that match TRBD1. Sequencing input: blood. The TCR originated in a man aged 18 to 30 with Graves' hyperthyroidism. The CDR3 protein is CASSSHGQGNTEAFF. As DNA, the CDR3 is TGTGCCAGTAGTTCTCACGGACAGGGGAACACTGAAGCTTTCTTT.